These 31 T cell receptor beta chains were sequenced from one sample in a study of control samples from healthy donors and cancer patients. Measured with immunoSEQ multiplex PCR; TCRdb has only the in-frame clones, and not every one. This table holds about 140,000 clones, less than 95% found once. The sample was blood. The source of these receptors is a man aged 18 to 30 in good health.

This chain connects TRBV11-2 to TRBJ1-1, with no clear D. Trimming removed 0 bases at V and 4 bases at J, with 9 bases between. The CDR3 length is 14 residues. Germline lookup yields CDR1 SGHAT and CDR2 FQNNGV. The CDR3 is CASSLDGVSTEAFF. CDR3 coding DNA: TGTGCCAGCAGCTTAGACGGGGTTAGCACTGAAGCTTTCTTT.

DNA for the CDR3: TGTGCCAGCACCTGGACAGGGGGCAGGTATGAGCAGTTCTTC. Its translation is CASTWTGGRYEQFF. The V and J genes are TRBV5-8 and TRBJ2-1; 11 bases agree with TRBD1. Germline loops: CDR1 SGHTS, CDR2 YDEGEE. V trimming: 6 bases; J trimming: 8 bases; junction bases outside the gene matches: 7. This CDR3 has 14 residues.

This clone was detected once. The V and J genes are TRBV6-4 and TRBJ2-3, with TRBD2 identical over 9 bases. With V trimmed by 0 bases and J by 4 bases, 5 bases remained unmatched. This CDR3 is built from 16 residues. Germline V lookup: CDR1 MRHNA, CDR2 SNTAGT. The CDR3: CASSDSERGAPDTQYF. CDR3 nucleotides: TGTGCCAGCAGTGACTCCGAGCGGGGGGCCCCAGATACGCAGTATTTT.

The chain uses TRBV4-1 and TRBJ2-3; tentative D call: TRBD1 (5 bases). The CDR3 runs 14 residues. Trimming shortened V by 1 base and J by 0 bases, and 5 bases separated the two germline ends. Germline V gene data show CDR1 as MGHRA and CDR2 as YSYEKL. This chain's CDR3 is CASSQAGSTDTQYF. The CDR3, as DNA: TGCGCCAGCAGCCAAGCAGGGAGCACAGATACGCAGTATTTT.

The chain recombines TRBV29-1 with TRBJ1-5; weak D call: TRBD1 (5 bases). The germline V and J ends were trimmed by 5 bases and 3 bases, with 11 bases remaining between them. Germline V gene lookup returns CDR1 SQVTM and CDR2 ANQGSEA. There are 13 residues in the CDR3. The CDR3 sequence is CSVRVDINQPQHF. The CDR3, as DNA: TGCAGCGTTAGGGTGGACATCAATCAGCCCCAGCATTTT.

J is TRBJ2-1 and V is TRBV29-1; no definite D call. This CDR3 is 10 amino acids long. CDR1 is SQVTM and CDR2 is ANQGSEA in the germline V gene. V lost 2 bases, J lost 7 bases, and 3 bases lay in between. The CDR3: CSVEINEQFF. The CDR3, as DNA: TGCAGCGTTGAAATAAATGAGCAGTTCTTC.

The V gene is TRBV6-6, the J gene TRBJ2-5; D unresolved. Deletions cut 8 bases from V and 1 base from J, with 5 bases between. CDR1 is MNHNY and CDR2 is SVGAGI in the germline V gene (reference sequence). There are 11 residues in the CDR3. This CDR3 reads CASRLQETQYF. CDR3 bases: TGTGCCAGCCGCCTCCAAGAGACCCAGTACTTC.

This chain connects TRBV6-5 to TRBJ1-1; D is unclear. The CDR3 is made up of 12 amino acids. The germline CDR1 and CDR2 sequences are MNHEY and SVGAGI. Trimming removed 8 bases at V and 9 bases at J, with 16 bases between. For the CDR3, the DNA is TGTGCCAGCGTCCCCTCGAGGACCCAAGCTTTCTTT. Its protein product is CASVPSRTQAFF.

The genes are TRBV3-1 (or the pseudogene TRBV3-2) and TRBJ1-2; no definite D call. V lost 0 bases to trimming and J lost 4 bases, with 12 bases between them. The CDR3 runs to 15 residues. CDR1 is LGHDT, CDR2 YNNKEL, per germline (reference sequence). CDR3 region: CASSQDPSTIYGYTF. DNA of the CDR3: TGTGCCAGCAGCCAAGATCCTTCGACAATCTATGGCTACACCTTC.

The gene calls are TRBV11-3 and TRBJ1-2; maybe TRBD1 (5 bases). The germline V gene encodes CDR1 SGHNT and CDR2 YENEEA. Trimming pared 5 bases from V and 3 bases from J, leaving 19 bases between. CDR3 length equals 16 residues. In nucleotides, the CDR3 is TGTGCCAGCAGCCCGGCGGGCAGGGAGGGCCACTATGGCTACACCTTC. This translates into CASSPAGREGHYGYTF.

The chain carries TRBV7-8 and TRBJ2-3; D remains ambiguous. The CDR3 spans 12 residues. The V and J ends lost 3 bases and 6 bases respectively, with 7 bases between them. Germline assignment: CDR1 SGHVS and CDR2 FQNEAQ. CDR3 nucleotide sequence: TGTGCCAGCAGCTTGTGGCCGGATACGCAGTATTTT. This encodes CASSLWPDTQYF.

The chain has TRBV25-1 and TRBJ1-6, with 8 bases fitting TRBD1. The CDR3 length is 16 residues. Unmatched junction bases numbered 12, after V lost 6 bases and J lost 8 bases. Germline lookup yields CDR1 MGHDK and CDR2 SYGVNS. The CDR3 reads CASSRSGQGRHSPLHF. The DNA of the CDR3 is TGTGCCAGCAGCAGATCCGGACAGGGTAGACATTCACCCCTCCACTTT.

This chain links TRBV12-5 with TRBJ1-1; unclear D gene. CDR1 is LGHNT, CDR2 FRNRAP, per germline. CDR3 length equals 13 residues. V lost 0 bases to trimming and J lost 2 bases, with 4 bases between them. In DNA, the CDR3 is TGTGCTAGTGGTTTGGTGGCTAACACTGAAGCTTTCTTT. It is translated as CASGLVANTEAFF.

This rearrangement joins TRBV10-3 to TRBJ2-1; no clear D gene. Per the germline V gene, CDR1 is ENHRY and CDR2 is SYGVKD. V gave up 4 bases and J gave up 0 bases, with 7 bases separating them. The CDR3 runs 14 residues. DNA of the CDR3: TGTGCCATCAGTGTAGGAAGCTCCTACAATGAGCAGTTCTTC. This sequence encodes CAISVGSSYNEQFF.

The chain is built from TRBV18 and TRBJ2-5; D is unclear. The germline gives CDR1 KGHSH, CDR2 LQKENI. The CDR3 extends over 14 amino acids. V shed 1 base and J shed 0 bases, with 6 bases lying between them. The CDR3 bases are TGTGCCAGCTCACCACAGGCAAACCAAGAGACCCAGTACTTC. It specifies CASSPQANQETQYF.

The J gene is TRBJ2-1, the V gene TRBV6-5; 8 nucleotides match TRBD1. The trim removed 5 bases at V and 7 bases at J, leaving 7 bases unmatched. This CDR3 is built from 14 residues. Germline loops: CDR1 MNHEY, CDR2 SVGAGI. CDR3 region: CASSHGTGGNEQFF. CDR3 in DNA: TGTGCCAGCAGTCACGGGACAGGAGGGAATGAGCAGTTCTTC.

This clone was seen only once. V usage is TRBV18 and J usage is TRBJ1-2; tentatively, D is TRBD1 (6 bases). The CDR3 has 14 residues. Trimming shortened V by 3 bases and J by 3 bases, and 11 bases separated the two germline ends. The germline gives CDR1 KGHSH, CDR2 LQKENI. CDR3: CASSPRTVDYGYTF. The CDR3 bases are TGTGCCAGCTCACCCCGGACAGTTGACTATGGCTACACCTTC. The full variable domain, its missing parts supplied by reference TRBV18 and TRBJ1-2, is NAGVMQNPRHLVRRRGQEARLRCSPMKGHSHVYWYRQLPEEGLKFMVYLQKENIIDESGMPKERFSAEFPKEGPSILRIQQVVRGDSAAYFCASSPRTVDYGYTFGSGTRLTVV.

V and J are TRBV5-1 and TRBJ2-1, with D perhaps TRBD1 (6 bases). Trimming removed 5 bases at V and 7 bases at J, with 16 bases between. CDR1 is SGHRS and CDR2 is YFSETQ in the germline V gene. This CDR3 has 14 residues. The CDR3 spells CASRQTQGRNEQFF. The CDR3 DNA is TGCGCCAGCAGGCAAACACAGGGACGTAATGAGCAGTTCTTC.

The chain combines TRBV4-2 with TRBJ1-3, with 7 bases aligning to TRBD1. The junction had 7 bases not matched to a gene; V was cut back by 1 base and J by 4 bases. This CDR3 contains 16 residues. Per the germline V gene, CDR1 is LGHNA and CDR2 is YNFKEQ. The CDR3 region has the DNA TGTGCCAGCAGCCAAGTCTTAAAGGACAGGGGAAACACCATATATTTT. It translates to CASSQVLKDRGNTIYF.

V usage is TRBV30 and J usage is TRBJ1-3; 11 nucleotides match TRBD1. Trimming at V came to 5 bases and at J to 3 bases, leaving 3 bases not matched to a gene. CDR3 size: 14 residues. CDR1 is GTSNPN and CDR2 is SVGIG in the germline V gene (reference sequence). The CDR3 sequence: CAWGTGGNGNTIYF. In DNA form, the CDR3 reads TGTGCCTGGGGGACAGGGGGTAATGGAAACACCATATATTTT.

V usage is TRBV7-2 and J usage is TRBJ1-3, with a weak D call TRBD1 (5 bases). This CDR3 has 14 residues. V dropped 5 bases and J dropped 0 bases, with 8 bases sitting between them. Per the germline V gene, CDR1 is SGHTA and CDR2 is FQGNSA. CDR3 sequence reads: CASSAGHSGNTIYF. The CDR3 bases are TGTGCCAGCAGCGCCGGACACTCTGGAAACACCATATATTTT.

This sequence joins TRBV9 and TRBJ2-3, with a possible D match to TRBD1 (5 bases). The ends were cut back, 4 bases at V and 4 bases at J, with 13 bases in the middle. Per the germline V gene, CDR1 is SGDLS and CDR2 is YYNGEE. The CDR3 has 14 residues. In DNA form, the CDR3 reads TGTGCCAGCAGCCGGACACCTACCCCAGATACGCAGTATTTT. Residues: CASSRTPTPDTQYF. Full variable domain (missing parts from reference TRBV9 and TRBJ2-3): DSGVTQTPKHLITATGQRVTLRCSPRSGDLSVYWYQQSLDQGLQFLIQYYNGEERAKGNILERFSAQQFPDLHSELNLSSLELGDSALYFCASSRTPTPDTQYFGPGTRLTVL.

The V gene is TRBV11-2, the J gene TRBJ2-3; D could derive from TRBD1 or TRBD2 (5 bases each). Trimming took 4 bases from V and 2 from J, leaving 10 bases between them. Germline-derived CDR1 and CDR2 are SGHAT and FQNNGV. CDR3 length: 14 amino acids. CDR3 residues: CASSSGRNTDTQYF. CDR3 nucleotides: TGTGCCAGCAGCTCGGGACGGAACACAGATACGCAGTATTTT.

The chain has TRBV3-1 (or the pseudogene TRBV3-2) and TRBJ2-1; 9 bases match TRBD2. The germline gives CDR1 LGHDT, CDR2 YNNKEL (reference sequence). After removal of 3 bases from V and 4 bases from J, the junction contained 4 bases not matched to a gene. The CDR3 totals 15 residues. As DNA, the CDR3 is TGTGCCAGCAGCCACAGCGGGGGGCCATACAATGAGCAGTTCTTC. Translated: CASSHSGGPYNEQFF.

In this sample, this clone turned up a few times. The chain couples TRBV7-2 to TRBJ1-5; D unclear. This CDR3 comprises 14 residues. Germline V lookup: CDR1 SGHTA, CDR2 FQGNSA. The V end was cut by 5 bases, the J end by 6 bases, with 14 bases between. CDR3 nucleotides: TGTGCCAGCAGCCAACTCGCGGGCCGTCAGCCCCAGCATTTT. Protein product: CASSQLAGRQPQHF.

This chain uses TRBV5-5 with TRBJ1-6; D is undetermined. Trimming took off 0 bases at V and 8 bases at J, with 9 bases between the two ends. The CDR3 runs 14 residues. Germline-derived CDR1 and CDR2 are SGHKS and YYEKEE (reference sequence). In DNA form, the CDR3 reads TGTGCCAGCAGCTTGGAAGCACGGGATTCACCCCTCCACTTT. This sequence encodes CASSLEARDSPLHF.

J is TRBJ2-5 and V is TRBV9; no definite D call. In germline, CDR1 is SGDLS, CDR2 YYNGEE. Trimming cost V 0 bases and J 5 bases, with 14 bases left between them. The CDR3 is 15 residues long. CDR3 DNA sequence: TGTGCCAGCAGCGTAGGCGGAACGATACGGGAGACCCAGTACTTC. Its protein product is CASSVGGTIRETQYF.

J is TRBJ1-1 and V is TRBV7-9, with D possibly matching TRBD1 (6 bases). The CDR3 consists of 13 residues. V was clipped by 0 bases and J by 7 bases, with 9 bases between them. The germline CDR1 and CDR2 sequences are SEHNR and FQNEAQ (reference sequence). Here the CDR3 reads CASSLAGTNEAFF. For the CDR3, the DNA is TGTGCCAGCAGCTTAGCCGGGACAAATGAAGCTTTCTTT.

The chain uses TRBV14 and TRBJ2-2; D is perhaps TRBD1 (6 bases). Germline CDR1 reads SGHDN; CDR2 reads FVKESK. The CDR3 sequence is 16 residues long. The V end lost 0 bases, the J end lost 0 bases, and 8 bases lay between the germline ends. CDR3 in amino acids: CASSQEWGPNTGELFF. The CDR3 DNA sequence: TGTGCCAGCAGCCAAGAGTGGGGGCCGAACACCGGGGAGCTGTTTTTT.

V usage is TRBV9 and J usage is TRBJ1-1, with 9 bases fitting TRBD1. Germline V gene sequence: CDR1 SGDLS, CDR2 YYNGEE. The CDR3 consists of 14 residues. Trimming took 2 bases from V and 4 from J; bases not matched to a gene: 3. CDR3 nucleotide sequence: TGTGCCAGCAGCGTTTCGGACAGGGGCACTGAAGCTTTCTTT. Translated, it gives CASSVSDRGTEAFF.

The rearrangement links TRBV7-9 to TRBJ1-3, with D tentatively TRBD1 (6 bases). The CDR3 has 17 residues. The ends were cut back, 4 bases at V and 4 bases at J, with 20 bases in the middle. The germline V gene encodes CDR1 SEHNR and CDR2 FQNEAQ (reference sequence). The CDR3 protein is CASSSSLTGIPGNTIYF. CDR3 DNA sequence: TGTGCCAGCAGCTCATCCCTTACAGGGATCCCCGGAAACACCATATATTTT.